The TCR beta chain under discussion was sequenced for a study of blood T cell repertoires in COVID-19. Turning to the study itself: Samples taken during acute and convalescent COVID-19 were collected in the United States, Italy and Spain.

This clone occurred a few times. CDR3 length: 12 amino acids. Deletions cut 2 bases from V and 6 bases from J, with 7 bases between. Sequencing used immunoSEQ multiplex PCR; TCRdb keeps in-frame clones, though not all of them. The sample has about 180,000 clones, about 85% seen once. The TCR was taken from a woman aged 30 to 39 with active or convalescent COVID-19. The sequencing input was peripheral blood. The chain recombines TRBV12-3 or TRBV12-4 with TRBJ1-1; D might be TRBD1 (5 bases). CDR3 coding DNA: TGTGCCAGCAGTTTACCGGGGGCTGAAGCTTTCTTT. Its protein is CASSLPGAEAFF.